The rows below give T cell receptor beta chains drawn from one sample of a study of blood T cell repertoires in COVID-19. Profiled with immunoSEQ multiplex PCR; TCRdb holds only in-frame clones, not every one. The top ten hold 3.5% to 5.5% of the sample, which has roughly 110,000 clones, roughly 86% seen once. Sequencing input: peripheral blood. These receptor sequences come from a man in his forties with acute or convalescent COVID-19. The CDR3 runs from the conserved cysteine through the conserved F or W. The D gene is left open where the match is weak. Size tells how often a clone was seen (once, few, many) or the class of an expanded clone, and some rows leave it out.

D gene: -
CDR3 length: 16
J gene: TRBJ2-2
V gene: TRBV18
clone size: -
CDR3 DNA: TGTGCCAGCTCTCCCATGAGGGAACCGGGCACCGGGGAGCTGTTTTTT
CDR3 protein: CASSPMREPGTGELFF

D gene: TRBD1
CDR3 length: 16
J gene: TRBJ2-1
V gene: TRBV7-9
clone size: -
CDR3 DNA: TGTGCCAGCAGCTTAGTTGTGACAGGGACAGGCAATGAGCAGTTCTTC
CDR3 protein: CASSLVVTGTGNEQFF

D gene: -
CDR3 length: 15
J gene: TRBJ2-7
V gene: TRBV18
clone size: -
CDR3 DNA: TGTGCCAGCTCACCACCGACAGCTAGCTCCTACGAGCAGTACTTC
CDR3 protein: CASSPPTASSYEQYF

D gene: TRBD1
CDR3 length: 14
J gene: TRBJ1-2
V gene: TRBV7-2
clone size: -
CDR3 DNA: TGTGCCAGCAGCTTGGCGACAGGGGGAGTTGACTACACCTTC
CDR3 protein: CASSLATGGVDYTF

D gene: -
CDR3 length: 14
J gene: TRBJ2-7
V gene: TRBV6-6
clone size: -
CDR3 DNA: TGTGCCAGCAGTTTCGACCGCTTGAGGCACGAGCAGTACTTC
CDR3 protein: CASSFDRLRHEQYF

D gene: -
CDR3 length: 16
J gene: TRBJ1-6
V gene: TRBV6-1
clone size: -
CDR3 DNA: TGTGCCAGCAGTGAAGTAATGTCAGGGCACGCATTGCCCCTCCACTTT
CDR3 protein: CASSEVMSGHALPLHF

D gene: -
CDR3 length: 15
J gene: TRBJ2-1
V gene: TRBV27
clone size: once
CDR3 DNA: TGTGCCAGCAGTTTACGGGGAAGCTCCTACAATGAGCAGTTCTTC
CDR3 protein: CASSLRGSSYNEQFF

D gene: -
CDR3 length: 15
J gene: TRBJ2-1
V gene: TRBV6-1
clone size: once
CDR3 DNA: TGTGCCAGCAGTGAAACGACTAACTCCTACAATGAGCAGTTCTTC
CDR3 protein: CASSETTNSYNEQFF

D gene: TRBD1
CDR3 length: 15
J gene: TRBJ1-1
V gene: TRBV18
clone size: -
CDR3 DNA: TGTGCCAGCTCGCCCACAGGGGTTGGCGGCACTGAAGCTTTCTTT
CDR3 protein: CASSPTGVGGTEAFF

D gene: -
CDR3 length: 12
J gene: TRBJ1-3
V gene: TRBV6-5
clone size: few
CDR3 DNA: TGTGCCAGCCACAGCTCTGGAAACACCATATATTTT
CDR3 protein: CASHSSGNTIYF

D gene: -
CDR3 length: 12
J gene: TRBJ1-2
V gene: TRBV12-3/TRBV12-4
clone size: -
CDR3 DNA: TGTGCCAGCAGTTACGACACCTATGGCTACACCTTC
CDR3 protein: CASSYDTYGYTF

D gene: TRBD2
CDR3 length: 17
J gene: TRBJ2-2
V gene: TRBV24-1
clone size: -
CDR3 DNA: TGTGCCACCAGTGAAACAATCCCGGGACTAGGTATCGGGGAGCTGTTTTTT
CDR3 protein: CATSETIPGLGIGELFF

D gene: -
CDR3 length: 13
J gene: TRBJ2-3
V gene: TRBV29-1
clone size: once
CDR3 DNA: TGCAGCTCCCAATTAAGACGGGCAGATACGCAGTATTTT
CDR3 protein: CSSQLRRADTQYF

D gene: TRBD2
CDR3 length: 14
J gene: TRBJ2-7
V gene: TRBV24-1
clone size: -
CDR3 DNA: TGTGCCACCAGTGCGCGGGAGTACCCCTACGAGCAGTACTTC
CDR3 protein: CATSAREYPYEQYF

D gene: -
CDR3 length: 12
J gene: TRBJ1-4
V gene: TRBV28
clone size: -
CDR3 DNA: TGTGCCAGCAGTTCAGGGGATGAAAAACTGTTTTTT
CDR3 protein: CASSSGDEKLFF

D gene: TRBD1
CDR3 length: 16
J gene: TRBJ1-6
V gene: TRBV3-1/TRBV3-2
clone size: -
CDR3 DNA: TGTGCCAGCAGCCAATCCCGGACAGGGATGGTGGCACCCCTCCACTTT
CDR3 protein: CASSQSRTGMVAPLHF

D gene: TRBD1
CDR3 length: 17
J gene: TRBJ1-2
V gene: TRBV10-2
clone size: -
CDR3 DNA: TGCGCCAGCAGAGCCGGGACAGGGGGCTATAAGGACTATGGCTACACCTTC
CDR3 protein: CASRAGTGGYKDYGYTF

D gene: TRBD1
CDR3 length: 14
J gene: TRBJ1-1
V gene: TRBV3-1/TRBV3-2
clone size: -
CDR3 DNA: TGTGCCAGCACTGAGGGGACAGCCTTTTTTGAAGCTTTCTTT
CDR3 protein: CASTEGTAFFEAFF

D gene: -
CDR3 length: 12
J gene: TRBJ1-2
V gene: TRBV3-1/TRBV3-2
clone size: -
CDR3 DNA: TGTGCCAGCAGCCCAAATAACTATGGCTACACCTTC
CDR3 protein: CASSPNNYGYTF

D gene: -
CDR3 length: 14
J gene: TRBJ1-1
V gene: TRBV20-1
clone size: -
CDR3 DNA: TGCAGTGCTAGTAGATCAGGGGTATACACTGAAGCTTTCTTT
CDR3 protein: CSASRSGVYTEAFF

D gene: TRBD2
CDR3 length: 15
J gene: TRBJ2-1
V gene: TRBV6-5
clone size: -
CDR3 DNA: TGTGCCAGCAGTACTAGCGGGGGTTCCTACAATGAGCAGTTCTTC
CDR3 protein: CASSTSGGSYNEQFF

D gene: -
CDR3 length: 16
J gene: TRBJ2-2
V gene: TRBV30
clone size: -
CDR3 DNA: TGTGCCTGGAGTGTAAAGGGGCCGACGAACACCGGGGAGCTGTTTTTT
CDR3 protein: CAWSVKGPTNTGELFF

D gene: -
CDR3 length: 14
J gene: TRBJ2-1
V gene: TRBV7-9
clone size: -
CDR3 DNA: TGTGCCAGCAGCTTAGTGGGTGGAGTCGATGAGCAGTTCTTC
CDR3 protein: CASSLVGGVDEQFF

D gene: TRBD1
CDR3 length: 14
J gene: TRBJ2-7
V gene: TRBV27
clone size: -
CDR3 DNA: TGTGCCAGCAGTACCGGGACAGGGGCCTACGAGCAGTACTTC
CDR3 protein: CASSTGTGAYEQYF

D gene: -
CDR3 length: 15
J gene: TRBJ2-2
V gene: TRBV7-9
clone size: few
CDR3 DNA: TGTGCCAGCAGCCCCGTAAGGGGCGTCGCCGGGGAGCTGTTTTTT
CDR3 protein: CASSPVRGVAGELFF

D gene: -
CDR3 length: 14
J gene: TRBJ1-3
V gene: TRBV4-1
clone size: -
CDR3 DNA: TGCGCCAGCAGCCAAGTTTCCGACGCGGACACCATATATTTT
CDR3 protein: CASSQVSDADTIYF

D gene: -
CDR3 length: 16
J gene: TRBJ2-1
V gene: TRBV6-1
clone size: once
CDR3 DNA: TGTGCCAGCAGTGAAGCGCTATATGGGGGGAGGAATGAGCAGTTCTTC
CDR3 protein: CASSEALYGGRNEQFF

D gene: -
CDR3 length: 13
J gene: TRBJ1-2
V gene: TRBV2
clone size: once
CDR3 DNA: TGTGCCAGCAGTGAGGGCAGGGACTATGGCTACACCTTC
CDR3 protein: CASSEGRDYGYTF

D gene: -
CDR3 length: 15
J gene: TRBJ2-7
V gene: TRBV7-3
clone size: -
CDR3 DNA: TGTGCCAGCAGCTTAACGGGGGCAGGGTTCTACGAGCAGTACTTC
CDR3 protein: CASSLTGAGFYEQYF

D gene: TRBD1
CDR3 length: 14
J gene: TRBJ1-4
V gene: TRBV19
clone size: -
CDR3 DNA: TGTGCCAGTAGGACCGGGACAGGGGTCGAAAAACTGTTTTTT
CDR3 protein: CASRTGTGVEKLFF

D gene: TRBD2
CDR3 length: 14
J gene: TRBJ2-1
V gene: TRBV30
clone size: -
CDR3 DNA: TGTGCCTGGAGTGTACAAAGCGGGAGAAATGAGCAGTTCTTC
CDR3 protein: CAWSVQSGRNEQFF

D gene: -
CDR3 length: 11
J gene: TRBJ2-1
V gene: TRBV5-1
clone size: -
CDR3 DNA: TGCGCCAGCAGCTTCAGCAATGAGCAGTTCTTC
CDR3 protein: CASSFSNEQFF

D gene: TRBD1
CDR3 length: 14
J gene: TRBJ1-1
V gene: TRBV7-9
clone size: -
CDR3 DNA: TGTGCCAGCAGCTTAGGGGACAGGGAGACTGAAGCTTTCTTT
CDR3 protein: CASSLGDRETEAFF

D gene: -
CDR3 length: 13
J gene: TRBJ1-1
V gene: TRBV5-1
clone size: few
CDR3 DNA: TGCGCCAGCAGCGGGGCCTATGGCAGGACGGCTTTCTTT
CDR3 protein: CASSGAYGRTAFF

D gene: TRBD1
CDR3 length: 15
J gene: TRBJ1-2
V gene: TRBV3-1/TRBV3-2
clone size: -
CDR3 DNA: TGTGCCAGCAGACCCGGGACAGGGGGCTTCTATGGCTACACCTTC
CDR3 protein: CASRPGTGGFYGYTF

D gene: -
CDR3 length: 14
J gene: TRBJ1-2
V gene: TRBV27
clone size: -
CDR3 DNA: TGTGCCAGCAGTTTAGGCAGGGGTAGTCTTGGCTACACCTTC
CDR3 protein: CASSLGRGSLGYTF

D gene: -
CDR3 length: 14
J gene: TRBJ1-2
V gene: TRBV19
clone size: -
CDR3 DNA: TGTGCCAGTAGTGCCCTCCGCGGAACCGATGGCTACACCTTC
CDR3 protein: CASSALRGTDGYTF

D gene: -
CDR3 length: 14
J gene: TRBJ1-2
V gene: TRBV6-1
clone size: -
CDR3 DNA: TGTGCCAGCAGCCCCGCAAACAGGGCCCGGGGCTACACCTTC
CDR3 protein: CASSPANRARGYTF

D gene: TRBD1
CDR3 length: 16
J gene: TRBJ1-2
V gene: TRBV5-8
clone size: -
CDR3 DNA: TGTGCCAGCAGCCTGGACGGGACAGCCCCTAACTATGGCTACACCTTC
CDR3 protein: CASSLDGTAPNYGYTF

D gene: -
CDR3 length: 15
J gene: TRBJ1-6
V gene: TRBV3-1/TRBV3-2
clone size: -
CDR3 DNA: TGTGCCAGCAGCCTCAGCGTCGGTGAAACTTCACCCCTCCACTTT
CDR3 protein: CASSLSVGETSPLHF

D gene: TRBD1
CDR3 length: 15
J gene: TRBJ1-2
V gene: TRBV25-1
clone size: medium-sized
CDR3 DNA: TGTGCCAGCAGTGAATGGTTGTCGGACAGGGCGGGCTACACCTTC
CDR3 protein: CASSEWLSDRAGYTF

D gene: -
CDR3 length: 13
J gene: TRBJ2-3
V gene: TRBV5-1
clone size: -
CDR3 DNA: TGCGCCAGCAGCCCCGAGAGTGCAGATACGCAGTATTTT
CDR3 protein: CASSPESADTQYF

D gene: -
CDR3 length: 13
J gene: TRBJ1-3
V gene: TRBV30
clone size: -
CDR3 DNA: TGTGCCTGGAGGTCGAGCTCTGGAAACACCATATATTTT
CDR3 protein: CAWRSSSGNTIYF

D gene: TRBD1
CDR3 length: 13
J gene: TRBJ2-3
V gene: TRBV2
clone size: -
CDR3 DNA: TGTGCCAGCAGTCGGGACAGTACAGATACGCAGTATTTT
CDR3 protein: CASSRDSTDTQYF

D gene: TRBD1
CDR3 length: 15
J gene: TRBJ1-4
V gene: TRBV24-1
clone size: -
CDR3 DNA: TGTGCCACCAGTGACCCGGGACAGCCTAATGAAAAACTGTTTTTT
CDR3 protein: CATSDPGQPNEKLFF

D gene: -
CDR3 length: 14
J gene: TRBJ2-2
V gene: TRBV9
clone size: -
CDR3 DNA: TGTGCCAGCAGCGGGAGGCATACCTCCGGGGAGCTGTTTTTT
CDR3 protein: CASSGRHTSGELFF

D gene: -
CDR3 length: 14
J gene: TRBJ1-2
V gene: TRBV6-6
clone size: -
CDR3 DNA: TGTGCCAGCAGTTATTCCCCTAGAGACTATGGCTACACCTTC
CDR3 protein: CASSYSPRDYGYTF

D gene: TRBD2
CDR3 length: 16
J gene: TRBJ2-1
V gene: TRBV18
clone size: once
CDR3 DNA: TGTGCCAGCTCACCACCAGTAGCGGGGGGCTACATAGAGCAGTTCTTC
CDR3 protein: CASSPPVAGGYIEQFF

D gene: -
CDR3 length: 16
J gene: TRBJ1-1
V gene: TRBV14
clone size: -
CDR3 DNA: TGTGCCAGCAGCCGGAGTCAGATAACTCGGAACACTGAAGCTTTCTTT
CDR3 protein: CASSRSQITRNTEAFF

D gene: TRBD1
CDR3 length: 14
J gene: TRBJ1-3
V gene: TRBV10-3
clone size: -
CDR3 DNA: TGTGCCATCAGTGAGGGACAGGGTCGGGACACCATATATTTT
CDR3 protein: CAISEGQGRDTIYF

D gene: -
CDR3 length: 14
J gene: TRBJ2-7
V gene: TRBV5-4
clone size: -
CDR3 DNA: TGTGCCAGCAGCTTCTTCGTCGGGAGCTACGAGCAGTACTTC
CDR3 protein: CASSFFVGSYEQYF

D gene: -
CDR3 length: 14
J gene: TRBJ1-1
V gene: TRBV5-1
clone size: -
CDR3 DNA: TGCGCCAGCAGCTTGCCGCAGGGTGCGACTGAAGCTTTCTTT
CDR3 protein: CASSLPQGATEAFF

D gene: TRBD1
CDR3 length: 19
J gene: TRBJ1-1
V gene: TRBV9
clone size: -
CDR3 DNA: TGTGCCAGCAGCGCCCCCCTCCCGACAGGGGGCGGGTCGGGTACTGAAGCTTTCTTT
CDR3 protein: CASSAPLPTGGGSGTEAFF

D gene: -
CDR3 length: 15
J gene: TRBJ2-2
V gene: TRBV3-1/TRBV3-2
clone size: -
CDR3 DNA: TGTGCCAGCATTGGTGGGGGCGTAAACACCGGGGAGCTGTTTTTT
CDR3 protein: CASIGGGVNTGELFF

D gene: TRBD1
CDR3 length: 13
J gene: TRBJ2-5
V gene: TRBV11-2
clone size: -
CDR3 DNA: TGTGCCAGCAGCACCGACAGGGAAGAGACCCAGTACTTC
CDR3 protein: CASSTDREETQYF

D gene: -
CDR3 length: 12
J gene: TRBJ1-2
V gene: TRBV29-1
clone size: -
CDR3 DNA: TGCAGCGTTGAGTACGAGGAGGCTGGCTACACCTTC
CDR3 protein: CSVEYEEAGYTF

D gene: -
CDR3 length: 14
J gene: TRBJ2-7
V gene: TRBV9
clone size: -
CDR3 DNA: TGTGCCAGCAGCCCCCTGGACACCTCCTACGAGCAGTACTTC
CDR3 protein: CASSPLDTSYEQYF

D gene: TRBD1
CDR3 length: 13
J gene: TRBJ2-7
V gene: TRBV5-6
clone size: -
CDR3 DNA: TGTGCCAGCAGCATGACAGGGTCCTACGAGCAGTACTTC
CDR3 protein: CASSMTGSYEQYF

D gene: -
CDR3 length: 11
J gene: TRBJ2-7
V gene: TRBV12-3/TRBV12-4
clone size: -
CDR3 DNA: TGTGCCAGCAGTTTAGACTTCGAGCAGTACTTC
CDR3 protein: CASSLDFEQYF